Listed here are 7 T cell receptor beta chains from one sample, sequenced in a study of shared clonotypes between healthy human individuals. Sequencing was performed with immunoSEQ multiplex PCR; in TCRdb, only in-frame clones are kept and a portion is missing. The sample consists of hundreds of thousands of clones, 74% of them appearing once. The specimen sequenced was memory CD4+ T cells sorted from blood. Subset in this sample: CD45RA-negative fraction. Receptors were obtained from a woman under 40 in good health.

For the CDR3, the DNA is TGTGCCAGCAGCGGCCGGGACAGGGCGAACACTGAAGCTTTCTTT. It codes for CASSGRDRANTEAFF. The rearrangement links TRBV5-6 to TRBJ1-1; TRBD1 matches 9 bases. This CDR3 contains 15 residues. Germline assignment: CDR1 SGHDT and CDR2 YYEEEE. V lost 4 bases to trimming and J lost 1 base; unmatched junction nucleotides: 5.

Points on this clone: This specimen includes other DNA sequences encoding the same CDR3. J is TRBJ2-5 and V is TRBV5-1; D is undetermined. V lost 5 bases and J 0 bases, leaving 2 bases between the germline ends. The CDR3 sequence is 11 residues long. Germline-derived CDR1 and CDR2 are SGHRS and YFSETQ. CDR3 amino acids: CASSYQETQYF. In DNA, the CDR3 is TGCGCCAGCAGTTACCAAGAGACCCAGTACTTC.

Details on this clone: The germline gene is not matched at one end of the junction; a read error may be the cause. The CDR3 DNA reads as TGTGCCGGCAGCAGTTCTTGGTCTAACTATGGCTACACCTTC. Protein: CAGSSSWSNYGYTF. J is TRBJ1-2 and V is TRBV28; no clear D. CDR1 and CDR2 from the germline V gene are MDHEN and SYDVKM. CDR3 length equals 14 residues.

To note about this clone: Germline is not matched at one junction end, which may reflect a read error. V and J are TRBV27 and TRBJ1-1; no definite D call. This CDR3 contains 13 residues. Germline V gene sequence: CDR1 MNHEY, CDR2 SMNVEV (reference sequence). Written as DNA, the CDR3 is TGCGCGACTTTCTCCTACATGAACACTGAAGCTTTCTTT. This gives the protein CATFSYMNTEAFF.

The genes are TRBV11-2 and TRBJ1-4; D is uncertain. CDR3 size: 13 residues. With 8 bases removed from V and 6 bases from J, the gap between germline ends came to 13 bases. Germline assignment: CDR1 SGHAT and CDR2 FQNNGV. The CDR3 here is CASRANVHEKLFF. CDR3 in DNA: TGTGCCAGCCGCGCCAACGTCCATGAAAAACTGTTTTTT.

The V and J genes are TRBV28 and TRBJ2-3; D remains unclear. From germline, CDR1 is MDHEN and CDR2 SYDVKM. The CDR3 contains 12 residues. V was cut by 6 bases and J by 0 bases, with 4 bases left in between. The CDR3 DNA reads TGTGCCAGCAGGGACAGCACAGATACGCAGTATTTT. Translating gives CASRDSTDTQYF.

The chain uses TRBV7-2 and TRBJ2-5; perhaps TRBD2 as D (5 bases). Germline assignment: CDR1 SGHTA and CDR2 FQGNSA. The CDR3 loop spans 15 amino acids. The V gene lost 3 bases and the J gene lost 4 bases, with 15 bases spanning the gap. This chain's CDR3 is CASSLFHSEGETQYF. Here the CDR3 DNA reads TGTGCCAGCAGCTTGTTTCACTCCGAGGGAGAGACCCAGTACTTC.